This TCR beta chain was captured in a study of naive and memory T cell subsets. Study conclusions and caveats: Over 95% of naive TCR sequences appeared only once, unlike memory subsets. Especially in CD8 cells, naive repertoires contained a few larger clonotypes, possibly CD45RA-re-expressing memory cells. TCR counts from RNA may reflect activation-linked expression changes.

On this clonotype itself: Its antigen is unidentified.

From the second PCR step, alpha and beta chains were amplified apart. This CDR3 region has 12 residues. CDR1 is SGHTA, CDR2 FQGNSA, per germline. Trimming cost V 5 bases and J 5 bases, with 9 bases left between them. An equimolar mix of two oligonucleotides served as the beta constant-region primer for TRBC1 and TRBC2. Ligated cDNA was amplified by four rounds of PCR with nested alpha and beta constant-region primers and SP2. MiXCR, run by TCRdb on the UMI-ligation and nested PCR reads, gives a single entry per CDR3 protein. The data contain around 83,000 distinct CDR3 sequences, around 11% of them singletons.

The chain combines TRBV7-2 with TRBJ2-5; no firm D call. This TCR was recovered from a human donor in good health. Sequencing used naive CD4+ T cells from blood. CDR3 loop: CASSLPFETQYF. CDR3 in DNA: TGTGCCAGCAGCCTCCCCTTTGAGACCCAGTACTTC.